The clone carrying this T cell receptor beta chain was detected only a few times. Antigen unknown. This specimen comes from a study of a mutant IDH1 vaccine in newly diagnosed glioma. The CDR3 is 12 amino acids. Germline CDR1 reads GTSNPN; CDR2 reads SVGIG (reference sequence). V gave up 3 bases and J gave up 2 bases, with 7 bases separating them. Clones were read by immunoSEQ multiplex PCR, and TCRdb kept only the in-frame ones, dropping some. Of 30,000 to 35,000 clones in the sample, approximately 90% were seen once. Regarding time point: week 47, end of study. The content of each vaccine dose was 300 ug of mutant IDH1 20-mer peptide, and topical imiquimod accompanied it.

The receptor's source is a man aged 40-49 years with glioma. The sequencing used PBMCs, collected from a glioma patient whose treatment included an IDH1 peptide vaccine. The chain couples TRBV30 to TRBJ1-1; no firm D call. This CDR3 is CAWRVGNTEAFF. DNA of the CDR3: TGTGCCTGGAGGGTAGGTAACACTGAAGCTTTCTTT.